This entry lists 18 T cell receptor beta chains sequenced from one sample in a study of human T cells and chemical hapten exposure. This sample's time point: pre-sensitization, week 0. As to treatment: therapeutic diphenylcyclopropenone sensitization with weekly scalp DPC. The authors extracted total RNA from unfractionated whole blood. TCRdb recomputed calls from the RACE reads with MiXCR, one row per CDR3 protein. The sample records some 57,000 distinct CDR3 sequences, 9.5% to 10% being singletons. The sequencing used whole blood, collected in connection with sensitization to the hapten diphenylcyclopropenone (DPC). The origin of the receptors is a woman aged 30 to 39 with alopecia areata. Some clones in this sample may be carry-over from other donors' samples.

This clonotype was counted between two and nine times. The chain combines TRBV7-6 with TRBJ2-5, with 9 bases that match TRBD1. The germline gives CDR1 SGHVS, CDR2 FNYEAQ. This CDR3 has 14 amino acids. V lost 5 bases to trimming and J lost 4 bases; unmatched junction nucleotides: 5. CDR3 sequence reads: CASSTGQGLETQYF. The CDR3 bases are TGTGCCAGCAGCACGGGACAGGGTTTAGAGACCCAGTACTTC.

In its sample, this clonotype was seen many times. The chain has TRBV20-1 and TRBJ2-7, with 10 nucleotides matching TRBD1. With 1 base clipped from V and 1 base from J, the junction kept 7 bases outside the gene matches. The germline CDR1 and CDR2 sequences are DFQATT and SNEGSKA (reference sequence). CDR3 length equals 16 residues. The CDR3 reads CSARGATGGASYEQYF. The CDR3 region has the DNA TGCAGTGCTAGAGGGGCGACAGGGGGCGCTTCCTACGAGCAGTACTTC.

This clonotype is medium-sized within its sample. The V gene is TRBV30, the J gene TRBJ1-1; D not certain. This CDR3 region has 11 residues. Trimming left V 5 bases short and J 0 bases short, with 4 bases between. Germline-derived CDR1 and CDR2 are GTSNPN and SVGIG (reference sequence). The DNA of the CDR3 is TGTGCCTGGTTCATGAACACTGAAGCTTTCTTT. Amino acid sequence: CAWFMNTEAFF.

This clonotype came up a few times. The CDR3 DNA reads TGTGCCAGCAGATTATCCGGGCTCGGGACTGAAGCTTTCTTT. Translating it yields CASRLSGLGTEAFF. The chain combines TRBV6-5 with TRBJ1-1; no reliable D call. V dropped 6 bases and J dropped 5 bases, with 16 bases sitting between them. The CDR3 loop spans 14 amino acids. CDR1 MNHEY and CDR2 SVGAGI come from the germline V gene.

This clonotype showed up just a few times. The chain recombines TRBV28 with TRBJ2-7; maybe TRBD1 (5 bases). The V gene's germline CDR1 is MDHEN and CDR2 SYDVKM. The ends were cut back, 4 bases at V and 2 bases at J, with 9 bases in the middle. CDR3 length: 13 amino acids. The CDR3 is CASSSTVPYEQYF. CDR3 sequence (DNA): TGTGCCAGCAGTTCGACAGTACCCTACGAGCAGTACTTC.

The chain combines TRBV7-9 with TRBJ1-5, with TRBD1 as a possible D gene (6 bases). Deletions cut 6 bases from V and 5 bases from J, with 11 bases between. This CDR3 is 13 amino acids long. The V gene's germline CDR1 is SEHNR and CDR2 FQNEAQ (reference sequence). The CDR3 reads CASSSSGDQPQHF. DNA for the CDR3: TGTGCCAGCAGTTCATCAGGGGATCAGCCCCAGCATTTT.

The table lists this clonotype with many counts. The chain carries TRBV6-6 and TRBJ1-5; 8 nucleotides line up with TRBD1. Germline lookup yields CDR1 MNHNY and CDR2 SVGAGI (reference sequence). The CDR3 runs to 14 residues. V was pared by 5 bases and J by 2 bases, with 2 bases of the junction left unmatched. DNA for the CDR3: TGTGCCAGCAGTCCGACAGGGGGCAATCAGCCCCAGCATTTT. Protein sequence: CASSPTGGNQPQHF.

This clonotype occurred many times. The CDR3 sequence is CASSSPRVLAGNTKNIQYF. DNA of the CDR3: TGTGCCAGCAGTTCTCCTCGGGTTTTAGCGGGGAATACCAAAAACATTCAGTACTTC. This chain links TRBV6-5 with TRBJ2-4; 8 positions agree with TRBD2. Germline-derived CDR1 and CDR2 are MNHEY and SVGAGI. CDR3 length: 19 amino acids. V lost 4 bases and J lost 2; bases outside the gene matches: 16.

There are a few counts of this clonotype. V is TRBV7-8 and J is TRBJ2-3; 8 bases fit TRBD2. Trimming at V came to 5 bases and at J to 4 bases, leaving 8 bases not matched to a gene. This CDR3 comprises 15 residues. The V gene's germline CDR1 is SGHVS and CDR2 FQNEAQ. The CDR3 protein is CASSPERGPPDTQYF. CDR3 nucleotides: TGTGCCAGCAGCCCTGAGCGGGGGCCCCCAGATACGCAGTATTTT. The variable domain in full, completed from reference TRBV7-8 and TRBJ2-3, reads GAGVSQSPRYKVAKRGQDVALRCDPISGHVSLFWYQQALGQGPEFLTYFQNEAQLDKSGLPSDRFFAERPEGSVSTLKIQRTQQEDSAVYLCASSPERGPPDTQYFGPGTRLTVL.

CDR3 DNA sequence: TGTGCCAGCTCACCGACCCTGGCGGGGGCTAGCACAGATACGCAGTATTTT. Translated, it gives CASSPTLAGASTDTQYF. V and J are TRBV18 and TRBJ2-3, with D possibly TRBD2 on 7 matching bases. Between the trimmed V and J ends, which lost 3 bases and 0 bases, there was a span of 16 bases. This CDR3 has 17 amino acids. Germline CDR1 and CDR2: KGHSH and LQKENI.

The table lists this clonotype with a few counts. V is TRBV3-1 and J is TRBJ2-4; 14 nucleotides match TRBD2. Germline V gene lookup returns CDR1 LGHDT and CDR2 YNNKEL (reference sequence). With V trimmed by 4 bases and J by 1 base, 9 bases remained unmatched. The CDR3 runs to 19 residues. The CDR3 is CASSPGTSGRGRAKNIQYF. CDR3 nucleotides: TGTGCCAGCAGCCCGGGGACTAGCGGGAGAGGAAGGGCCAAAAACATTCAGTACTTC.

The chain recombines TRBV6-6 with TRBJ1-1; 7 bases match TRBD1. Per germline, CDR1 MNHNY and CDR2 SVGAGI (reference sequence). With V trimmed by 5 bases and J by 4 bases, 4 bases remained unmatched. The CDR3 sequence is 13 residues long. This chain's CDR3 is CASSPRDSTEAFF. The CDR3 bases are TGTGCCAGCAGTCCCCGGGACAGCACTGAAGCTTTCTTT.

The chain couples TRBV4-1 to TRBJ2-3; 11 bases are a match to TRBD2. Germline assignment: CDR1 MGHRA and CDR2 YSYEKL. This CDR3 contains 17 residues. V dropped 1 base and J dropped 1; count of bases not matched to a gene: 4. Here the CDR3 reads CASSQGPSGGCTDTQYF. The CDR3 DNA is TGCGCCAGCAGCCAAGGTCCTAGCGGGGGGTGCACAGATACGCAGTATTTT.

The chain has TRBV6-2 or TRBV6-3 and TRBJ1-5; the D gene is possibly TRBD1 (5 bases). Germline values: CDR1 MNHEY, CDR2 SVGEGT. Deletions cut 0 bases from V and 2 bases from J, with 14 bases between. This CDR3 has 17 residues. The CDR3 DNA is TGTGCCAGCAGTTACTCTCGCGAGGGACCGGGCAATCAGCCCCAGCATTTT. Amino acid sequence: CASSYSREGPGNQPQHF.

The chain uses TRBV5-1 and TRBJ2-5; 13 bases align to TRBD2. The V segment lost 5 bases and the J segment 4 bases; nucleotides outside the gene matches: 14. There are 18 residues in the CDR3. Germline lookup yields CDR1 SGHRS and CDR2 YFSETQ. CDR3: CASSQRTSGGPFVETQYF. CDR3 nucleotides: TGCGCCAGCAGTCAACGGACTAGCGGGGGCCCCTTTGTAGAGACCCAGTACTTC.

This clonotype was detected many times. The J gene is TRBJ1-5, the V gene TRBV20-1; D remains ambiguous. V gave up 4 bases and J gave up 3 bases, with 10 bases separating them. CDR1 DFQATT and CDR2 SNEGSKA come from the germline V gene (reference sequence). The CDR3 runs 13 residues. CDR3 amino acids: CSAKPGLNQPQHF. The CDR3 region has the DNA TGCAGTGCTAAGCCGGGCCTCAATCAGCCCCAGCATTTT.

This clonotype appeared many times. V gene TRBV29-1 combines with J gene TRBJ1-5; D uncertain. Trimming removed 1 base at V and 5 bases at J, with 12 bases between. Germline-derived CDR1 and CDR2 are SQVTM and ANQGSEA. The length of the CDR3 is 14 residues. CDR3 coding DNA: TGCAGCGTTGAAGTGCCAGTGGGCGATCAGCCCCAGCATTTT. This encodes CSVEVPVGDQPQHF.

This clonotype was seen ten or more times. CDR3 coding DNA: TGTGCCACCAGCACAAACAGGGTCTCCTACGAGCAGTACTTC. Translating it yields CATSTNRVSYEQYF. The chain recombines TRBV15 with TRBJ2-7; tentatively, D is TRBD1 (6 bases). CDR3 length: 14 residues. CDR1 LNHNV and CDR2 YYDKDF come from the germline V gene (reference sequence). V was cut by 4 bases and J by 0 bases, with 10 bases left in between.